The T cell receptor beta chain under discussion was sequenced for a study of T cells in Graves' hyperthyroidism and ophthalmopathy. The germline CDR1 and CDR2 sequences are MDHEN and SYDVKM. Trimming cost V 5 bases and J 11 bases, with 19 bases left between them. The length of the CDR3 is 15 residues. The TCR beta CDR3 regions underwent amplification using RNA transcripts as the source. HTBI primers were employed in a first-round RT-PCR of the TCR CDR3. TCRdb recomputed calls from the multiplex PCR reads with MiXCR, one row per CDR3 protein. The sample includes 90,000 to 120,000 distinct CDR3 sequences, more than 15% of them seen just once. This clonotype was detected ten times or more.

The receptor comes from a woman aged 45-60 years with Graves' hyperthyroidism. Sequenced sample: blood. The chain combines TRBV28 with TRBJ1-6; no clear D. DNA for the CDR3: TGTGCCAGCAGTAGGACGGTATCATCCCAGGCACCCCTCCACTTT. Protein product: CASSRTVSSQAPLHF.